This T cell receptor beta chain is drawn from a study of cytomegalovirus exposure and HLA in healthy donors. Study details: Of roughly 360 genotyped donors, 81% grouped in the Caucasian-associated ancestry cluster. Points from the study as a whole: Both high specificity and high sensitivity reportedly marked the classifier's diagnosis of cytomegalovirus status. One variant, a missense change in DCLRE1C, was linked in a later analysis to TCR beta V- and J-gene trimming. Using a false discovery rate of 0.05, a later analysis showed that approximately 16,000 TCR beta sequences were associated with HLA alleles.

Both 60 Vbeta primers and 13 Jbeta primers went into the PCR. Sequencing was performed with immunoSEQ multiplex PCR; in TCRdb, only in-frame clones are kept and a portion is missing. The table has some 120,000 clones, 80% seen once. This clone has just one count. What it binds is not known. The V gene end was trimmed by 4 bases and the J gene end by 3 bases; junction bases not matched to a gene: 10. Looked up from germline, CDR1 is LNHNV and CDR2 is YYDKDF (reference sequence). CDR3 length equals 17 residues. The chain uses TRBV15 and TRBJ1-5; 9 nucleotides line up with TRBD1. The receptor was isolated from a male donor in good health and CMV-seronegative. The specimen sequenced was PBMCs. CDR3 in DNA: TGTGCCACCAGCACCAGTCAAGGGACAGGGAACAATCAGCCCCAGCATTTT. It specifies CATSTSQGTGNNQPQHF.